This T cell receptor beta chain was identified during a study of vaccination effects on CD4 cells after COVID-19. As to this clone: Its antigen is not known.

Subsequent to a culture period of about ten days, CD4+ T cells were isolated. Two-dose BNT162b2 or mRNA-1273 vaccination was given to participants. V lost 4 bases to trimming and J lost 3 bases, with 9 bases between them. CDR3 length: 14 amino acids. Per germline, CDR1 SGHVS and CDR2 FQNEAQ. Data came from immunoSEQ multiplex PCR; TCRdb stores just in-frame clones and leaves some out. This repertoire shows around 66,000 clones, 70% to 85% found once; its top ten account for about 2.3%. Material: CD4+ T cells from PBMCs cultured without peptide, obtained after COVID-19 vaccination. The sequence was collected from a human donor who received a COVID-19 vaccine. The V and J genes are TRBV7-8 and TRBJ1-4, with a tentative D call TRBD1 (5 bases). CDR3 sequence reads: CASSSQVPNEKLFF. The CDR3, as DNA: TGTGCCAGCAGCTCACAGGTTCCTAATGAAAAACTGTTTTTT.